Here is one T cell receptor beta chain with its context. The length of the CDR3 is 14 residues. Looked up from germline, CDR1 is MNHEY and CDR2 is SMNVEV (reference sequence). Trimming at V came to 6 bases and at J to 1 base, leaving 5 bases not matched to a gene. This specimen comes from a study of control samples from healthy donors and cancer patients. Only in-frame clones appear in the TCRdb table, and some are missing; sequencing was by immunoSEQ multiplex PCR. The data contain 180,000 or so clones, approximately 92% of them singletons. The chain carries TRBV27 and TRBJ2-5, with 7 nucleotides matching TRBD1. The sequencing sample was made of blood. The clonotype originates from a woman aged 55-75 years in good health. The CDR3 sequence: CASSRRDSQETQYF. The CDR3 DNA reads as TGTGCCAGCAGCCGCAGGGACAGCCAAGAGACCCAGTACTTC.